This T cell receptor beta chain was recorded in a study of blood T cells in healthy people across ages. Points from the study as a whole: With age, beta diversity per million T cells declined roughly linearly, significantly by 40. Bulk PBMC profiling left naive and antigen-experienced comparisons inconclusive.

CDR3 length equals 19 residues. Germline assignment: CDR1 WNHNN and CDR2 SYGVQD (reference sequence). V lost 3 bases to trimming and J lost 0 bases, with 21 bases between them. The sample holds a few counts of this clonotype. Its antigen is as yet unknown. Alongside a J-beta primer mix, a sample-barcoded 5' primer served in a second PCR lasting roughly 6 to 12 cycles. TCRdb reanalysed the 5' RACE reads using MiXCR and keeps one entry per CDR3 protein. In the table there are about 770,000 distinct CDR3 sequences, around 42% of which are singletons. The sequence was collected from a man in his sixties in good health. The rearrangement uses TRBV10-1 and TRBJ1-5; weak D call: TRBD1 (5 bases). Source material: blood. The CDR3 DNA follows: TGCGCCAGCAGTGAAGCACCGGGACCCATAATGAATAGCAATCAGCCCCAGCATTTT. Translating gives CASSEAPGPIMNSNQPQHF.